The clone carrying this T cell receptor beta chain showed up just a few times. These data originate in a study of kidney transplant recipient with SARS-CoV-2 infection. V was shortened by 0 bases and J by 2 bases, with 9 bases between the two germline ends. CDR1 is SGHRS and CDR2 is YFSETQ in the germline V gene. The CDR3 has 15 amino acids. Via MiXCR, TCRdb re-called the reads, giving one row per CDR3 protein. The repertoire holds 200,000 to 300,000 distinct CDR3 sequences, with more than 25% as singletons. V usage is TRBV5-1 and J usage is TRBJ2-1; either TRBD1 or TRBD2 may fit D (5 bases each). The origin of this receptor is a male patient aged 30 to 39 who had COVID-19 and was a kidney transplant recipient. Some T cells may arise from the graft donor. This specimen was a blood sample, taken at baseline and on day 111 from a kidney transplant recipient. The CDR3 spells CASSLDGATYNEQFF. The CDR3 DNA follows: TGCGCCAGCAGCTTGGACGGGGCCACCTACAATGAGCAGTTCTTC.